The present TCR beta chain was sequenced within a study of pediatric ulcerative colitis. The rectum was sampled with one to two pinch biopsies at colonoscopy. Germline values: CDR1 MDHEN, CDR2 SYDVKM. Trimming removed 3 bases from V and 1 base from J, with 6 bases in between. There are 13 residues in the CDR3. Repertoires were generated with immunoSEQ multiplex PCR, while TCRdb's copy carries only in-frame clones and drops some. The sample shows 23,000 or so clones, about 65% of them seen only once. The J gene is TRBJ1-1, the V gene TRBV28; no reliable D call. Sequencing used gut tissue. The sequence came from a boy aged 5 to 17 with severe ulcerative colitis. The CDR3 sequence is CASSLPENTEAFF. CDR3 DNA sequence: TGTGCCAGCAGTTTGCCAGAGAACACTGAAGCTTTCTTT. The complete variable domain, with remaining parts taken from reference TRBV28 and TRBJ1-1, reads DVKVTQSSRYLVKRTGEKVFLECVQDMDHENMFWYRQDPGLGLRLIYFSYDVKMKEKGDIPEGYSVSREKKERFSLILESASTNQTSMYLCASSLPENTEAFFGQGTRLTVV.